This T cell receptor (beta chain) was recovered during a study of OX40 agonist ivuxolimab in advanced cancers. Study overall: Patients were infused with ivuxolimab every 2 weeks at 0.01 to 10 mg/kg. Cancers in dose escalation were hepatocellular, melanoma, renal cell and head and neck. Regarding the study as a whole: On average, a greater number of expanded clones characterised CD8+ T cells relative to CD4+.

A remark on this clone: Its antigen is currently unknown.

Sequencing was performed with immunoSEQ multiplex PCR; in TCRdb, only in-frame clones are kept and a portion is missing. The table records about 38,000 clones, about 80% of them present only once. This material consisted of CD4+ or CD8+ T cells sorted from blood, taken in a trial of the OX40 agonist ivuxolimab. The clonotype comes from an adult with an advanced solid tumor such as melanoma, head and neck, liver or kidney cancer.

Here the CDR3 reads CASSPSGPGNEKLFF. CDR3 DNA sequence: TGTGCCAGCAGTCCTTCAGGGCCAGGGAATGAAAAACTGTTTTTT. The chain couples TRBV28 to TRBJ1-4, with a possible D match to TRBD1 (5 bases). The CDR3 consists of 15 residues. CDR1 is MDHEN, CDR2 SYDVKM, per germline. The germline V and J ends were trimmed by 5 bases and 5 bases, with 15 bases remaining between them.